The 25 T cell receptor beta chains below come from one sample, sequenced in a study of cytomegalovirus exposure and HLA in healthy donors. The PCR had 60 Vbeta and 13 Jbeta primers. Assay used: immunoSEQ multiplex PCR; TCRdb lists only in-frame clones, some missing. The table shows under 90,000 clones, with 77% occurring only once. Sequencing was carried out using PBMCs. The receptors derive from a man over 45 in good health and CMV-seropositive.

The V and J genes are TRBV14 and TRBJ1-2, with D tentatively TRBD1 (5 bases). Between the trimmed V and J ends, which lost 3 bases and 6 bases, there was a span of 14 bases. Germline CDR1 reads SGHDN; CDR2 reads FVKESK. The CDR3 has 14 amino acids. CDR3 nucleotide sequence: TGTGCCAGCAGCCATTGGGGGGTTCTCGATGGCTACACCTTC. The encoded protein is CASSHWGVLDGYTF. Combining the CDR3 with reference TRBV14 and TRBJ1-2 gives the whole variable domain EAGVTQFPSHSVIEKGQTVTLRCDPISGHDNLYWYRRVMGKEIKFLLHFVKESKQDESGMPNNRFLAERTGGTYSTLKVQPAELEDSGVYFCASSHWGVLDGYTFGSGTRLTVV.

This clone was detected only a few times. The gene calls are TRBV7-7 and TRBJ2-2, with 8 bases identical to TRBD2. V was pared by 5 bases and J by 6 bases, with 11 bases of the junction left unmatched. The CDR3 has 16 residues. Germline values: CDR1 SSHAT, CDR2 FNYEAQ (reference sequence). The CDR3 sequence: CASSLGSSGFSGELFF. CDR3 bases: TGTGCCAGCAGCCTCGGGTCTAGCGGGTTCTCCGGGGAGCTGTTTTTT.

The genes are TRBV27 and TRBJ1-1, with 7 bases aligning to TRBD1. CDR1 and CDR2 from the germline V gene are MNHEY and SMNVEV (reference sequence). CDR3 length equals 13 residues. V lost 3 bases to trimming and J lost 4 bases; unmatched junction nucleotides: 2. This chain's CDR3 is CASSLSGGTEAFF. CDR3 coding DNA: TGTGCCAGCAGTTTGTCAGGGGGCACTGAAGCTTTCTTT.

CDR3 DNA sequence: TGTGCCAGCAGCTCACTTTCCGGGACTTCGGGCGAGCAGTACTTC. This sequence encodes CASSSLSGTSGEQYF. The chain uses TRBV4-2 and TRBJ2-7; D possibly corresponds to TRBD2 (6 bases). CDR3 length: 15 residues. Trimming removed 5 bases at V and 6 bases at J, with 20 bases between. The germline V gene has CDR1 LGHNA and CDR2 YNFKEQ.

The gene calls are TRBV19 and TRBJ1-4, with 9 bases identical to TRBD1. Germline V gene data show CDR1 as LNHDA and CDR2 as SQIVND (reference sequence). V was clipped by 4 bases and J by 7 bases; unmatched bases: 10. The CDR3 is made up of 16 amino acids. In nucleotides, the CDR3 is TGTGCCAGTAGTACCTTTGGACAGGGGTTCAGTGAAAAACTGTTTTTT. Amino acids: CASSTFGQGFSEKLFF.

Here the CDR3 reads CASIESAKNIQYF. The CDR3 region has the DNA TGTGCCAGTATAGAGTCGGCCAAAAACATTCAGTACTTC. The V gene is TRBV7-9, the J gene TRBJ2-4; D gene ambiguous. The CDR3 runs to 13 residues. Between the trimmed V and J ends, which lost 9 bases and 1 base, there was a span of 10 bases. The germline V gene has CDR1 SEHNR and CDR2 FQNEAQ (reference sequence).

The chain combines TRBV7-9 with TRBJ2-5, with TRBD2 identical over 7 bases. With the DNA end fitting TRBJ2-7 better, the J assignment may be wrong. Germline CDR1 and CDR2: SEHNR and FQNEAQ (reference sequence). The CDR3 is made up of 14 amino acids. This chain's CDR3 is CASSPWTSSYEQYF. CDR3 DNA sequence: TGTGCCAGCAGCCCCTGGACTAGTTCCTACGAGCAGTACTTC.

The V call is TRBV4-3, the J call TRBJ1-3; D gene ambiguous. Germline V gives CDR1 LGHNA, CDR2 YSLEER. The CDR3 loop spans 13 amino acids. The V and J ends lost 4 bases and 0 bases respectively, with 4 bases between them. The CDR3, as DNA: TGCGCCAGCAGCCCTAACTCTGGAAACACCATATATTTT. Residues: CASSPNSGNTIYF.

This chain joins TRBV27 and TRBJ1-2; D ambiguous. V lost 0 bases to trimming and J lost 4 bases, with 12 bases between them. The CDR3 is made up of 15 amino acids. The germline V gene encodes CDR1 MNHEY and CDR2 SMNVEV (reference sequence). The CDR3 is CASSLSKAGSYGYTF. The DNA for the CDR3 is TGTGCCAGCAGTTTATCGAAGGCAGGCTCCTATGGCTACACCTTC.

This sequence joins TRBV5-5 and TRBJ1-5, with D hard to call. V lost 2 bases to trimming and J lost 5 bases, with 8 bases between them. Germline V gene sequence: CDR1 SGHKS, CDR2 YYEKEE (reference sequence). CDR3 size: 13 residues. The CDR3 spells CASSFQADQPQHF. In nucleotides, the CDR3 is TGTGCCAGCAGCTTTCAGGCCGATCAGCCCCAGCATTTT.

In the case of this clone: One end of the junction varies from germline; a read error may be responsible. The chain uses TRBV7-9 and TRBJ2-1; no firm D call. This CDR3 is 12 amino acids long. Per the germline V gene, CDR1 is SEHNR and CDR2 is FQNEAQ (reference sequence). CDR3 in DNA: TGTTCCAGCAGCTTATCTCGCAATGAGCAGTTCTTC. Amino acids: CSSSLSRNEQFF.

The rearrangement links TRBV7-6 to TRBJ2-1, with TRBD2 matching over 13 bases. Germline loops: CDR1 SGHVS, CDR2 FNYEAQ. This CDR3 is 17 amino acids long. V lost 1 base, J lost 0 bases, and 0 bases stayed unmatched. CDR3 DNA sequence: TGTGCCAGCAGCTTAGGGACTAGCGGGAGCTCCTACAATGAGCAGTTCTTC. This codes for CASSLGTSGSSYNEQFF.

The chain employs TRBV4-3 and TRBJ1-1; tentatively, D is TRBD1 (6 bases). Trimming left V 6 bases short and J 4 bases short, with 15 bases between. The CDR3 contains 14 residues. CDR1 is LGHNA and CDR2 is YSLEER in the germline V gene. DNA for the CDR3: TGCGCCAGCAGTAGGGGGGGAATCAGCACTGAAGCTTTCTTT. Amino acids: CASSRGGISTEAFF.

Comment on this clone: The junction and the germline gene differ at one end; a read error may be behind it. The V call is TRBV7-8, the J call TRBJ1-6; the D gene is possibly TRBD1 (6 bases). This CDR3 is built from 19 residues. Looked up from germline, CDR1 is SGHVS and CDR2 is FQNEAQ. CDR3 coding DNA: TGTGCCAGCAGTTTAGGGGCTGTTGGGGGCTCGTCCTATAATTCACCCCTCCACTTT. Translation gives CASSLGAVGGSSYNSPLHF.

The rearrangement uses TRBV23-1 and TRBJ1-5; 10 nucleotides line up with TRBD1. TRBV23-1 falls under the ORF class, with uncertain function. The CDR3 has 16 residues. V was pared by 4 bases and J by 4 bases, with 7 bases of the junction left unmatched. The CDR3, as DNA: TGCGCCAGCAGTCGGGACAGGGGTGCGTTAAATCAGCCCCAGCATTTT. It yields the protein CASSRDRGALNQPQHF.

This clone has only one observation. This chain connects TRBV7-2 to TRBJ1-1; D ambiguous. V gave up 6 bases and J gave up 5 bases, with 10 bases separating them. CDR3 length: 12 residues. Germline V gene lookup returns CDR1 SGHTA and CDR2 FQGNSA. In DNA form, the CDR3 reads TGTGCCAGCAGACGTACAGAGACTGAAGCTTTCTTT. Translated, it gives CASRRTETEAFF.

The chain has TRBV11-2 and TRBJ2-7; 10 bases fit TRBD2. Germline-derived CDR1 and CDR2 are SGHAT and FQNNGV. This CDR3 region has 14 residues. The V segment lost 2 bases and the J segment 6 bases; nucleotides outside the gene matches: 4. The CDR3 sequence: CASSLSGRAVEQYF. CDR3 DNA: TGTGCCAGCAGCTTAAGCGGGAGGGCCGTCGAGCAGTACTTC.

This rearrangement joins TRBV6-1 to TRBJ2-7, with 8 bases matching TRBD1. Germline lookup yields CDR1 MNHNS and CDR2 SASEGT. The CDR3 runs 14 residues. Germline trimming cut 5 bases from V and 3 bases from J; bases unmatched to any gene: 6. CDR3 DNA: TGTGCCAGCAGTCGGGACAGGTCGGGCTACGAGCAGTACTTC. Encoded protein: CASSRDRSGYEQYF.

This clone has just one count. The rearrangement uses TRBV28 and TRBJ1-1; 11 nucleotides agree with TRBD1. Per the germline V gene, CDR1 is MDHEN and CDR2 is SYDVKM. The CDR3 loop spans 16 amino acids. V trimming: 3 bases; J trimming: 5 bases; junction bases outside the gene matches: 8. The CDR3 loop reads CASSLPPGQGATEAFF. CDR3 in DNA: TGTGCCAGCAGTTTGCCCCCCGGACAGGGGGCGACTGAAGCTTTCTTT.

The chain links TRBV7-8 to TRBJ1-2; D possibly corresponds to TRBD1 (5 bases). The CDR3 extends over 17 amino acids. Trimming cost V 5 bases and J 4 bases, with 23 bases left between them. Germline V gene lookup returns CDR1 SGHVS and CDR2 FQNEAQ. Here the CDR3 DNA reads TGTGCCAGCAGCCTCCCGGGGGTGGAGGGTAAGGCCTATGGCTACACCTTC. It codes for CASSLPGVEGKAYGYTF.

The genes are TRBV29-1 and TRBJ2-7; the D gene is possibly TRBD1 (5 bases). This CDR3 comprises 13 residues. V was cut by 4 bases and J by 0 bases, with 10 bases left in between. The germline CDR1 and CDR2 sequences are SQVTM and ANQGSEA. Here the CDR3 reads CSVGQLSSYEQYF. The CDR3 bases are TGCAGCGTTGGACAGCTAAGCTCCTACGAGCAGTACTTC.

The chain is built from TRBV7-3 and TRBJ2-6; D ambiguous. V was cut by 1 base and J by 5 bases, with 6 bases left in between. In germline, CDR1 is SGHTA, CDR2 FQGTGA. The CDR3 runs to 14 residues. CDR3 in DNA: TGTGCCAGCAGCTTAATCCCTTGGGCCAACGTCCTGACTTTC. This sequence encodes CASSLIPWANVLTF.

V and J are TRBV7-2 and TRBJ1-3; D is unresolved. CDR3 length: 12 amino acids. Between the trimmed V and J ends, which lost 1 base and 5 bases, there was a span of 3 bases. Looked up from germline, CDR1 is SGHTA and CDR2 is FQGNSA. The CDR3 DNA reads TGTGCCAGCAGCTTAGACAGAAACACCATATATTTT. Translation: CASSLDRNTIYF.

This clone has a handful of counts. Mismatch with germline at one junction end may stem from a read error. This chain uses TRBV7-9 with TRBJ2-6, with D possibly matching TRBD2 (6 bases). Germline assignment: CDR1 SEHNR and CDR2 FQNEAQ (reference sequence). This CDR3 is 18 amino acids long. CDR3 sequence (DNA): TGTGCCAGCAGCTCCCATCGGGGGTGGGGCTCTGGGGCCAACGGCCTGACTTTC. This codes for CASSSHRGWGSGANGLTF.

This rearrangement joins TRBV4-1 to TRBJ1-5, with 7 bases fitting TRBD1. The CDR3 runs to 16 residues. CDR1 MGHRA and CDR2 YSYEKL come from the germline V gene. V trimming: 4 bases; J trimming: 1 base; junction bases outside the gene matches: 7. CDR3 residues: CASSRGLQGSNQPQHF. CDR3 coding DNA: TGCGCCAGCAGCCGAGGGCTACAGGGGAGCAATCAGCCCCAGCATTTT.